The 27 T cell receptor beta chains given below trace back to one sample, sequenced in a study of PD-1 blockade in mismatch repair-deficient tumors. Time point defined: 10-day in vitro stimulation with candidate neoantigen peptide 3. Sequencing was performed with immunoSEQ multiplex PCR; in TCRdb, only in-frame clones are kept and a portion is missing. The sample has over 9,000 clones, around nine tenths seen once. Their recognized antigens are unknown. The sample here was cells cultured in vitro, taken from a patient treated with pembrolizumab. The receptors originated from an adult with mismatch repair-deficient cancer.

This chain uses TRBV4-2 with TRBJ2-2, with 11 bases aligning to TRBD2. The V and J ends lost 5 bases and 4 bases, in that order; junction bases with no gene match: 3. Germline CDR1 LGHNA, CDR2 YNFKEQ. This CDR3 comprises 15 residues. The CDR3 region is CASSAGTSGTGELFF. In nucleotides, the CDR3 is TGTGCCAGCAGCGCCGGGACTAGCGGCACCGGGGAGCTGTTTTTT.

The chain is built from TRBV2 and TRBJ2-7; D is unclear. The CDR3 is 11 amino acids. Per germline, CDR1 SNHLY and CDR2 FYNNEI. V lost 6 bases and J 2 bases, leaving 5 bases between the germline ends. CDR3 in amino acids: CASSTAYEQYF. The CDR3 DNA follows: TGTGCCAGCAGCACGGCCTACGAGCAGTACTTC.

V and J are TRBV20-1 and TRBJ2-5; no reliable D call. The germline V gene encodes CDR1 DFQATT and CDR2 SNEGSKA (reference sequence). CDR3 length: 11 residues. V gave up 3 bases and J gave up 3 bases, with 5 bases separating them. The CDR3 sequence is CSARNEETQYF. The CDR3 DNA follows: TGCAGTGCTAGGAACGAAGAGACCCAGTACTTC.

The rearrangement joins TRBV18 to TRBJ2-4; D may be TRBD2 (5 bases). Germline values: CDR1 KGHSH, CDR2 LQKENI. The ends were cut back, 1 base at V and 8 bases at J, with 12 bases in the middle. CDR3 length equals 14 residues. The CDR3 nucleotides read TGTGCCAGCTCACCACAGACCCTCGGGGACATTCAGTACTTC. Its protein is CASSPQTLGDIQYF.

The CDR3 DNA follows: TGTGCTAGTGTCCCGTCGGGGCCAACTGAAGACGAGCAGTACTTC. It specifies CASVPSGPTEDEQYF. The gene calls are TRBV12-5 and TRBJ2-7; either TRBD1 or TRBD2 may fit D (5 bases each). CDR3 length equals 15 residues. Looked up from germline, CDR1 is LGHNT and CDR2 is FRNRAP. The V and J ends lost 7 bases and 5 bases respectively, with 21 bases between them. The full variable domain, completed using reference TRBV12-5 and TRBJ2-7, is DARVTQTPRHKVTEMGQEVTMRCQPILGHNTVFWYRQTMMQGLELLAYFRNRAPLDDSGMPKDRFSAEMPDATLATLKIQPSEPRDSAVYFCASVPSGPTEDEQYFGPGTRLTVT.

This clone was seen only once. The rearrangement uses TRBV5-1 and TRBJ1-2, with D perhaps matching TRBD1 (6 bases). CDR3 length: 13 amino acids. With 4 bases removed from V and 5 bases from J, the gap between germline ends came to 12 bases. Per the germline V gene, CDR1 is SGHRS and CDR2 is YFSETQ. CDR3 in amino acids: CASSPGQGYGYTF. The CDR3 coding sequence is TGCGCCAGCAGCCCCGGCCAGGGGTATGGCTACACCTTC.

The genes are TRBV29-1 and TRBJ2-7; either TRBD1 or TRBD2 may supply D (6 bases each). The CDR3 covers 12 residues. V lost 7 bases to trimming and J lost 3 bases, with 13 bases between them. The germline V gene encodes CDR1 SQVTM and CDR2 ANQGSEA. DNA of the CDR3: TGCAGCGCCCTAGGGGGGTTCTACGAGCAGTACTTC. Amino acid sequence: CSALGGFYEQYF.

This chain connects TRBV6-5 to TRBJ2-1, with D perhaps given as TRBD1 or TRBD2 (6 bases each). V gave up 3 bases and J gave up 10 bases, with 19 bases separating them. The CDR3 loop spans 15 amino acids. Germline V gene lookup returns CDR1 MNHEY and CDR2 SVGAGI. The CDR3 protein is CASSYEGGRLQEQFF. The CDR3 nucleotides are TGTGCCAGCAGTTATGAGGGGGGTCGACTACAGGAGCAGTTCTTC.

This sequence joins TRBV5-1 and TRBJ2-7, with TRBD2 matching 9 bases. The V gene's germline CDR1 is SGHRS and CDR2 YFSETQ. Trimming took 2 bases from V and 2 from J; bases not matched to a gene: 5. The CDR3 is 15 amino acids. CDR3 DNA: TGCGCCAGCAGCTTTGGGTTAGCGGGAGCCTACGAGCAGTACTTC. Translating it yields CASSFGLAGAYEQYF.

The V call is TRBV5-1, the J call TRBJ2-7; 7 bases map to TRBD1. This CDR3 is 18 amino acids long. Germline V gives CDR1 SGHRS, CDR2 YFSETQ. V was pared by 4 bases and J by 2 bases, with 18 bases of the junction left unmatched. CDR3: CASSPTRDSRILPYEQYF. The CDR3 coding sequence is TGCGCCAGCAGCCCGACCCGGGACAGTAGGATACTTCCCTACGAGCAGTACTTC.

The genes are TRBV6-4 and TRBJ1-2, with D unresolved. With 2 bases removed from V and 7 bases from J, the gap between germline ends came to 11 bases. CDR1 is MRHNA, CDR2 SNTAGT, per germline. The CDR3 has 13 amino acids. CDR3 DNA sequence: TGTGCCAGCAGTGACCCGCCGGACGTTGGCTACACCTTC. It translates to CASSDPPDVGYTF.

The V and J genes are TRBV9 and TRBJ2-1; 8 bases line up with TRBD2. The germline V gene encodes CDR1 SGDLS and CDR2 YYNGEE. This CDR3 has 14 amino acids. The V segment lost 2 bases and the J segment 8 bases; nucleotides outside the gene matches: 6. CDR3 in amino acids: CASSVSGKMDEQFF. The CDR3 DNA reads TGTGCCAGCAGCGTTAGCGGGAAGATGGATGAGCAGTTCTTC.

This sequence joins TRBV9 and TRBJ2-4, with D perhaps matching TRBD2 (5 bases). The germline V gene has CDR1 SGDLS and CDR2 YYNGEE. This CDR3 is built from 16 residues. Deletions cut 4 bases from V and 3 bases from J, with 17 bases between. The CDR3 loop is CASSPGVGGGKNIQYF. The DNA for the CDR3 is TGTGCCAGCAGCCCCGGGGTCGGAGGTGGCAAAAACATTCAGTACTTC.

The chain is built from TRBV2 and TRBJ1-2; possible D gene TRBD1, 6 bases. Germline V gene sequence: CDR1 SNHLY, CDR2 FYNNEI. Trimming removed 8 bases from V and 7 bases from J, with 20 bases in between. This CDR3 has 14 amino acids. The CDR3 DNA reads TGTGCCAGCTGCCGTGTTCAGGGGCTTCTTGGCTACACCTTC. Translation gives CASCRVQGLLGYTF.

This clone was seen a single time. The CDR3 nucleotides are TGCGCCAGCAGCTTCGGCTGGACAAAGAACACTGAAGCTTTCTTT. It is translated as CASSFGWTKNTEAFF. V usage is TRBV5-1 and J usage is TRBJ1-1; D is perhaps TRBD1 (5 bases). This CDR3 contains 15 residues. Germline lookup yields CDR1 SGHRS and CDR2 YFSETQ. Deletions cut 2 bases from V and 1 base from J, with 12 bases between.

This CDR3 is CASSLGGTYEQYF. In DNA form, the CDR3 reads TGTGCCAGCAGCTTGGGGGGAACCTACGAGCAGTACTTC. The rearrangement links TRBV5-4 to TRBJ2-7; D uncertain. The ends were cut back, 0 bases at V and 2 bases at J, with 6 bases in the middle. The CDR3 is 13 amino acids. Looked up from germline, CDR1 is SGHNT and CDR2 is YYREEE (reference sequence).

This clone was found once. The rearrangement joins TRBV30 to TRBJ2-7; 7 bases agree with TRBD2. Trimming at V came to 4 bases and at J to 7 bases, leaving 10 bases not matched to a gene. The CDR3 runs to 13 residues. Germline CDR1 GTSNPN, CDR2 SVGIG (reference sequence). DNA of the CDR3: TGTGCCTGGACCCCCACTAGCGTTGGAGAGCAGTACTTC. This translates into CAWTPTSVGEQYF.

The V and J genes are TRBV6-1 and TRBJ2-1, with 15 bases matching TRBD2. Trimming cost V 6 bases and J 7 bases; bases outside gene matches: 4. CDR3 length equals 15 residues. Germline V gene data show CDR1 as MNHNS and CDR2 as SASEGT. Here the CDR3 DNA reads TGTGCCAGCAGCCCCGGGACTAGCGGGGGGAATGAGCAGTTCTTC. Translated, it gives CASSPGTSGGNEQFF.

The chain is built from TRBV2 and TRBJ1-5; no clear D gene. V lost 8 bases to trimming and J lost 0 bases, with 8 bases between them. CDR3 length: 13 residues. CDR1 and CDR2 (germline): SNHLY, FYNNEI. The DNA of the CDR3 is TGTGCCAGCGCGTCCTATAGCAATCAGCCCCAGCATTTT. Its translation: CASASYSNQPQHF.

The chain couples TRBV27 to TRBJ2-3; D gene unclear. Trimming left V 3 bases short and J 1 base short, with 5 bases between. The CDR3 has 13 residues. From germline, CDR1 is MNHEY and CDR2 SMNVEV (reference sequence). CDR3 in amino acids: CASSLGGTDTQYF. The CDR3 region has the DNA TGTGCCAGCAGTTTGGGTGGCACAGATACGCAGTATTTT.

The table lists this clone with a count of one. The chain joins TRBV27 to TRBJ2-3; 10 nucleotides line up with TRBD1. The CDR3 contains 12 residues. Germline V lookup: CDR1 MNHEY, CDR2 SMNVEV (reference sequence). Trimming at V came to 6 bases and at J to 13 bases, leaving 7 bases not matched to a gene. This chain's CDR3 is CASRDPGTGEYF. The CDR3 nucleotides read TGTGCCAGCAGAGACCCCGGGACAGGGGAGTATTTT.

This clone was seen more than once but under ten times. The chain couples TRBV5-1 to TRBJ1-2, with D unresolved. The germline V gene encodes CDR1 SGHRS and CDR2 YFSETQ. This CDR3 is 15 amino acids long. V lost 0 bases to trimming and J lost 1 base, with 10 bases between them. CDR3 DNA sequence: TGCGCCAGCAGCTTGGGAGGGCTATTTAACTATGGCTACACCTTC. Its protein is CASSLGGLFNYGYTF.

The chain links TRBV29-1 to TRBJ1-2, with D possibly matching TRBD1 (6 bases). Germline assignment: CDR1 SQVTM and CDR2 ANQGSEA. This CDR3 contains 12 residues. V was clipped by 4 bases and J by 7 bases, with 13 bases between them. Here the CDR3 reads CSVAGGASGYTF. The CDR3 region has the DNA TGCAGCGTTGCGGGGGGGGCGAGTGGCTACACCTTC.

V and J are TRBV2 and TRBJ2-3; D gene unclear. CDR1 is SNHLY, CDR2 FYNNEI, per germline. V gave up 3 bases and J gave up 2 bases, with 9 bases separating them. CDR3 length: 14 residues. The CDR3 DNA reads TGTGCCAGCAGTGAGCGGCGGTACACAGATACGCAGTATTTT. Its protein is CASSERRYTDTQYF.

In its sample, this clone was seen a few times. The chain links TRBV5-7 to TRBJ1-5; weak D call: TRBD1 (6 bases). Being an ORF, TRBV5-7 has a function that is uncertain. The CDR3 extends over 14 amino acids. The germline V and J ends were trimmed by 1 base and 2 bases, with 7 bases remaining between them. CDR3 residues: CASSLPGGNQPQHF. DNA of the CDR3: TGTGCCAGCAGCTTGCCAGGGGGCAATCAGCCCCAGCATTTT.

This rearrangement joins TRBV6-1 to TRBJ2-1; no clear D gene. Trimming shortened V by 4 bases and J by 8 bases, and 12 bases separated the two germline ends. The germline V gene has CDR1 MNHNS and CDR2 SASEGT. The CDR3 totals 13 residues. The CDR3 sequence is CASSGYVEDEQFF. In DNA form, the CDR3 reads TGTGCCAGCAGTGGCTACGTTGAGGATGAGCAGTTCTTC.

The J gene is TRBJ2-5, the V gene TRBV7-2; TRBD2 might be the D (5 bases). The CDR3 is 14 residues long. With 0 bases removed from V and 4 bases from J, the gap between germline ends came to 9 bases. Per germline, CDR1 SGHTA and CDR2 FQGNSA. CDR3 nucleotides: TGTGCCAGCAGCTTAGCGCCAGGAGGAGAGACCCAGTACTTC. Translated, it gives CASSLAPGGETQYF.